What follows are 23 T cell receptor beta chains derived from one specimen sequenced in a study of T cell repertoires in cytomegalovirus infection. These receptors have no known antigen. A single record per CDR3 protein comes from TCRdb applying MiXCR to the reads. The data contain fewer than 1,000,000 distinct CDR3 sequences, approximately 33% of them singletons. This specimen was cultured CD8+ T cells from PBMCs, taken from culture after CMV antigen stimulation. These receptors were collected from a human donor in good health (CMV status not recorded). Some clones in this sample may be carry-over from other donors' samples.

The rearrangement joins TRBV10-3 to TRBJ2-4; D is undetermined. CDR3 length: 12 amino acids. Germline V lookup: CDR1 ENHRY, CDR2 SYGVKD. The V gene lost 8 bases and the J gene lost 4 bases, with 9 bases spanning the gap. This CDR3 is CAIGRAKNIQYF. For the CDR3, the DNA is TGTGCCATCGGCCGGGCAAAAAACATTCAGTACTTC.

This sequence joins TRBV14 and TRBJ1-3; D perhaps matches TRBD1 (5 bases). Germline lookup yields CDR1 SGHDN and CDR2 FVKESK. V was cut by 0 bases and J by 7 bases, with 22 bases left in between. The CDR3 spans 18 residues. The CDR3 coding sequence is TGTGCCAGCAGCCAAGATGATTGGGGGTATGGACCGGCGAACACCATATATTTT. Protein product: CASSQDDWGYGPANTIYF.

This chain's CDR3 is CARGGEVQGGYGYTF. DNA of the CDR3: TGTGCCAGAGGAGGGGAGGTACAGGGGGGCTATGGCTACACCTTC. The V call is TRBV2, the J call TRBJ1-2; 8 bases line up with TRBD1. The CDR3 sequence is 15 residues long. V shed 9 bases, J shed 4 bases, and the junction held 13 bases outside the gene matches. The germline V gene has CDR1 SNHLY and CDR2 FYNNEI. The entire variable domain, with the rest obtained from reference TRBV2 and TRBJ1-2, is as follows: EPEVTQTPSHQVTQMGQEVILRCVPISNHLYFYWYRQILGQKVEFLVSFYNNEISEKSEIFDDQFSVERPDGSNFTLKIRSTKLEDSAMYFCARGGEVQGGYGYTFGSGTRLTVV.

CDR3 loop: CSARNQETQYF. The CDR3 region has the DNA TGCAGTGCTAGAAACCAAGAGACCCAGTACTTC. The chain recombines TRBV20-1 with TRBJ2-5, with D hard to call. Looked up from germline, CDR1 is DFQATT and CDR2 is SNEGSKA (reference sequence). This CDR3 is built from 11 residues. The V end lost 2 bases, the J end lost 0 bases, and 1 base lay between the germline ends.

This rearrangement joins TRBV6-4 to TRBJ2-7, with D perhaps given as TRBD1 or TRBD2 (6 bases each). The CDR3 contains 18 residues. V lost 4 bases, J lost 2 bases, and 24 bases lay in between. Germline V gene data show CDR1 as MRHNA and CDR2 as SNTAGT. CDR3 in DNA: TGTGCCAGCAGTGCTACCGGGGGACAAGCGGGTGTGACCTACGAGCAGTACTTC. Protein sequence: CASSATGGQAGVTYEQYF.

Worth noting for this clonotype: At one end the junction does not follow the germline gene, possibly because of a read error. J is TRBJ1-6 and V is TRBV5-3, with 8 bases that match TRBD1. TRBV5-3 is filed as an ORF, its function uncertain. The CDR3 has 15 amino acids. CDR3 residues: CASSLEQGGNSPLHF. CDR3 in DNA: TGTGCCAGCAGCTTGGAACAGGGGGGTAATTCACCCCTCCACTTT.

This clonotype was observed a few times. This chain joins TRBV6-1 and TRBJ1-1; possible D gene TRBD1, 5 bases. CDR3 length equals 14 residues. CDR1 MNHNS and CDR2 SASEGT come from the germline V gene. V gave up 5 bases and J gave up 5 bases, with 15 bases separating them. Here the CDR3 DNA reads TGTGCCAGCAGTCTCCCTCCGGGGACGACTGAAGCTTTCTTT. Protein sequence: CASSLPPGTTEAFF.

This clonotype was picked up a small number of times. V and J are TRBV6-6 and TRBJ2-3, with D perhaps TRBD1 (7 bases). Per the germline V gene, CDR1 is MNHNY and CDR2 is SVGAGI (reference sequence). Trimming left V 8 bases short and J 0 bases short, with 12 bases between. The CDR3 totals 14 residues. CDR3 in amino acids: CASETGTSTDTQYF. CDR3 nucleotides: TGTGCCAGCGAGACAGGGACTAGCACAGATACGCAGTATTTT.

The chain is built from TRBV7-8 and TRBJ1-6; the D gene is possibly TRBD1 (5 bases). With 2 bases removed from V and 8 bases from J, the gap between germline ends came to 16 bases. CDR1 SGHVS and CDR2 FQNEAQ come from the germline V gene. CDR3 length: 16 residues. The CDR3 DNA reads TGTGCCAGCAGCTTAAGACGGCGGGGGGTAGATTCACCCCTCCACTTT. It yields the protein CASSLRRRGVDSPLHF.

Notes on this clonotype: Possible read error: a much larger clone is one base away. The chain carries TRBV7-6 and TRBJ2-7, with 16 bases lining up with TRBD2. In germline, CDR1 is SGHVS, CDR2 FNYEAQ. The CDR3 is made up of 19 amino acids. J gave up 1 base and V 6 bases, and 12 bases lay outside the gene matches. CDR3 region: CASRAGTSGGVQRSYEQYF. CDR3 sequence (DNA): TGTGCCAGCAGGGCCGGGACTAGCGGGGGGGTCCAAAGGTCCTACGAGCAGTACTTC.

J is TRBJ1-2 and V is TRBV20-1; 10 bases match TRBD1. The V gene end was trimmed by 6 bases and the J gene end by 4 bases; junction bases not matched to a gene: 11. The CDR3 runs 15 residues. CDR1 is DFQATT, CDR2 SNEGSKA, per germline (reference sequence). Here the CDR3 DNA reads TGCAGTGCCACACCGGGACAGGGGCTCGGCTATGGCTACACCTTC. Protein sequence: CSATPGQGLGYGYTF.

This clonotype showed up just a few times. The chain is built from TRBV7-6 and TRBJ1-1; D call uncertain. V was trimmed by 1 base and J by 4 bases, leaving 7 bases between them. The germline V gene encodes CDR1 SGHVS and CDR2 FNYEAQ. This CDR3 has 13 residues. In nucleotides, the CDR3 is TGTGCCAGCAGCTTAGAGGCAACCACTGAAGCTTTCTTT. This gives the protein CASSLEATTEAFF.

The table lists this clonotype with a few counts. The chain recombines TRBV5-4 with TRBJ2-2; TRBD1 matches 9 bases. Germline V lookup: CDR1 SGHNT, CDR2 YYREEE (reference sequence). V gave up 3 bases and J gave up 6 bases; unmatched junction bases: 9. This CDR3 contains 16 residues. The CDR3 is CASSWLWGQGPGELFF. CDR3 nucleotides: TGTGCCAGCAGCTGGCTATGGGGACAGGGACCCGGGGAGCTGTTTTTT. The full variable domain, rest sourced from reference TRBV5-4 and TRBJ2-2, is ETGVTQSPTHLIKTRGQQVTLRCSSQSGHNTVSWYQQALGQGPQFIFQYYREEENGRGNFPPRFSGLQFPNYSSELNVNALELDDSALYLCASSWLWGQGPGELFFGEGSRLTVL.

The CDR3 sequence is CASTERGTDTQYF. The CDR3 nucleotides are TGTGCCAGCACCGAACGGGGCACAGATACGCAGTATTTT. The genes are TRBV7-4 and TRBJ2-3; D unresolved. The CDR3 sequence is 13 residues long. Germline V gene sequence: CDR1 SGHVT, CDR2 SQSDAQ. The V gene lost 7 bases and the J gene lost 1 base, with 9 bases spanning the gap.

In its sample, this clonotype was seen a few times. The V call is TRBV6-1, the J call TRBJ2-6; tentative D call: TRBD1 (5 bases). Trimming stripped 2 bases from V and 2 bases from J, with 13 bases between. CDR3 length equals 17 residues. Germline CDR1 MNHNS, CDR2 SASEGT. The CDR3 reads CASSEWQGTTGANVLTF. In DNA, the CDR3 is TGTGCCAGCAGTGAATGGCAGGGAACGACTGGGGCCAACGTCCTGACTTTC.

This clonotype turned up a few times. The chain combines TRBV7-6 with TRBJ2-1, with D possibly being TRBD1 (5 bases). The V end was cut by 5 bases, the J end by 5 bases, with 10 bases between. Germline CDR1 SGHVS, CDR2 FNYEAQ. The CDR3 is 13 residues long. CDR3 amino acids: CASSKGEHNEQFF. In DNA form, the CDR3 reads TGTGCCAGCAGCAAAGGGGAACACAATGAGCAGTTCTTC.

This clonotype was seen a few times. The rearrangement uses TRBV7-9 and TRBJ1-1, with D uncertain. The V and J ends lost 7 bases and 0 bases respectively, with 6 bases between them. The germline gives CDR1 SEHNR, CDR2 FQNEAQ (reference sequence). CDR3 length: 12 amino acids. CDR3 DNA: TGTGCCAGCATAAGCATGAACACTGAAGCTTTCTTT. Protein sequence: CASISMNTEAFF.

The CDR3 loop reads CASSNMDSLDGYTF. The CDR3, as DNA: TGTGCCAGTAGTAATATGGACAGTTTGGATGGCTACACCTTC. V and J are TRBV19 and TRBJ1-2; D might be TRBD1 (6 bases). Germline CDR1 LNHDA, CDR2 SQIVND (reference sequence). V was trimmed by 4 bases and J by 6 bases, leaving 15 bases between them. The CDR3 runs 14 residues.

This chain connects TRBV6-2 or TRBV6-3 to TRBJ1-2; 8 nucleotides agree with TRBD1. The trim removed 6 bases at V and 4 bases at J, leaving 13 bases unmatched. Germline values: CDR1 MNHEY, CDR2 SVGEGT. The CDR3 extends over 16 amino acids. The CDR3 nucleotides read TGTGCCAGCAGCTATACGCCGACAGGGGTCGGCTATGGCTACACCTTC. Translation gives CASSYTPTGVGYGYTF.

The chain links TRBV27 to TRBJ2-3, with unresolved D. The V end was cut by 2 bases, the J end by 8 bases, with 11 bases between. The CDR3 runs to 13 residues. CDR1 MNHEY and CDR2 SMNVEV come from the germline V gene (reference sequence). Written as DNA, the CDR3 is TGTGCCAGCAGTTTAAAGGATGCAGGTACGCAGTATTTT. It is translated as CASSLKDAGTQYF.

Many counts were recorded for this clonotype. CDR3 protein: CASSFILAEDTQYF. The CDR3 coding sequence is TGTGCCAGCAGCTTTATACTAGCGGAAGATACGCAGTATTTT. The rearrangement uses TRBV7-2 and TRBJ2-3, with TRBD2 matching 8 bases. Germline V gives CDR1 SGHTA, CDR2 FQGNSA. With 3 bases clipped from V and 5 bases from J, the junction kept 4 bases outside the gene matches. The CDR3 is 14 amino acids.

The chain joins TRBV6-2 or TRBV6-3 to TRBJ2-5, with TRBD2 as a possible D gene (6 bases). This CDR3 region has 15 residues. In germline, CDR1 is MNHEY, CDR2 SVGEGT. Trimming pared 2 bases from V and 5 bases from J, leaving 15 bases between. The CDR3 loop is CASSYTGARWETQYF. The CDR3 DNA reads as TGTGCCAGCAGTTACACGGGAGCTCGGTGGGAGACCCAGTACTTC.

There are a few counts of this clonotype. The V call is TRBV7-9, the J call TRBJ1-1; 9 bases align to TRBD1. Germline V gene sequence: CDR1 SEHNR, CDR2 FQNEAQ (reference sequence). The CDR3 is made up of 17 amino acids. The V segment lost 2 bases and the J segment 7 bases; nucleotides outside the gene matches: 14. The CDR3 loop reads CASSLTPTGGLEVEAFF. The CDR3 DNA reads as TGTGCCAGCAGCTTAACCCCCACAGGGGGCTTGGAGGTTGAAGCTTTCTTT.